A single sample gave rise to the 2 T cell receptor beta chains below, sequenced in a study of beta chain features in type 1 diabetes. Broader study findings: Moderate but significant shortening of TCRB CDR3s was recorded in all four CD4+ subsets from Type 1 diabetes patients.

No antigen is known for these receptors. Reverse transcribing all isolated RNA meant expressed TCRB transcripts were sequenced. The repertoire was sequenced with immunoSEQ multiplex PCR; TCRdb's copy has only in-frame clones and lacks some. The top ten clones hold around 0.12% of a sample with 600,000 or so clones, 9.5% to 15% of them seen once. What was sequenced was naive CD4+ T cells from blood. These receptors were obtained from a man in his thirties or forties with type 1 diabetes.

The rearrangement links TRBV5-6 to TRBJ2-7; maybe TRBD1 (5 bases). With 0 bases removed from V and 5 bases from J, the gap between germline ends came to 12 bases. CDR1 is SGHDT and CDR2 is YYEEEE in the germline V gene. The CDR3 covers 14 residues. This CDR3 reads CASSLVAGFDEQYF. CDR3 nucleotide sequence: TGTGCCAGCAGCTTGGTGGCAGGGTTCGACGAGCAGTACTTC.

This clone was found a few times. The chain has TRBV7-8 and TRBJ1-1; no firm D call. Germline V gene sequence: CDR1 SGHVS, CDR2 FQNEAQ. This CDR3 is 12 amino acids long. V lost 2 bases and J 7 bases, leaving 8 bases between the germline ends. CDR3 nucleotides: TGTGCCAGCAGCTTAAGTGGCCGTGAAGCTTTCTTT. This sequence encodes CASSLSGREAFF.